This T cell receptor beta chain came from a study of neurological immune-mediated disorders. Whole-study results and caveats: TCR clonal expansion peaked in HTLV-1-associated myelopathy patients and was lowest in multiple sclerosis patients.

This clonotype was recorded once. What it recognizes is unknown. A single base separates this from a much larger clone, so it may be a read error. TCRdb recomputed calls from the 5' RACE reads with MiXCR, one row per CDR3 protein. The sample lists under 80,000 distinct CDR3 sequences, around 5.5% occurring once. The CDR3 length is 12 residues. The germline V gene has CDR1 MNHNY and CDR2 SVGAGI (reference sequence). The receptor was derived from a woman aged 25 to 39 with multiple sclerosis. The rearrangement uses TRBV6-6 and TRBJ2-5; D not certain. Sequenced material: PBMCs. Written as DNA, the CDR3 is TGTGTCAGCAGACGGGCCCAAGAGACCCAGTACTTC. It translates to CVSRRAQETQYF.